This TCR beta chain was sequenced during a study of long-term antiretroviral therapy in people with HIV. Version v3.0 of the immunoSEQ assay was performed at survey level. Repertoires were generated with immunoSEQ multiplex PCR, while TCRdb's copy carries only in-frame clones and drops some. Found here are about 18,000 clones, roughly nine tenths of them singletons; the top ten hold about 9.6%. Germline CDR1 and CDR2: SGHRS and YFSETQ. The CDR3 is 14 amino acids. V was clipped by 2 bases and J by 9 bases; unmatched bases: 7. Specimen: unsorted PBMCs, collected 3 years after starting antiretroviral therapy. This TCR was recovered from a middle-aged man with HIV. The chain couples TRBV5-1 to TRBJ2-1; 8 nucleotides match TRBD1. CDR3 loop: CASSLRTGNGEQFF. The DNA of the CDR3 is TGCGCCAGCAGCTTACGGACAGGGAATGGTGAGCAGTTCTTC.